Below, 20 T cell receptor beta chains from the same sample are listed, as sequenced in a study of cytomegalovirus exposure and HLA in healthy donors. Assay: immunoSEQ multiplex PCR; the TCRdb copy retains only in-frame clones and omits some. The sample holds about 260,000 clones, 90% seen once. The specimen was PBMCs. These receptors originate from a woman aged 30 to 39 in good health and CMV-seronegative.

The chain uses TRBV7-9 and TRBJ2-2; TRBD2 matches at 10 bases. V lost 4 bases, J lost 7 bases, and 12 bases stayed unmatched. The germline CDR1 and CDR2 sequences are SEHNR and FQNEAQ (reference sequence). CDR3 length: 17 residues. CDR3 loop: CASSSNPTSGTGGELFF. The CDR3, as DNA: TGTGCCAGCAGCTCGAACCCCACTAGCGGGACTGGCGGGGAGCTGTTTTTT.

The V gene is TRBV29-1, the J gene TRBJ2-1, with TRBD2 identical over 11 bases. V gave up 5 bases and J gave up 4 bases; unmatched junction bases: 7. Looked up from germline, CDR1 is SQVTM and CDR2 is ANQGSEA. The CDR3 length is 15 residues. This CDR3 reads CSVSLAGGNYNEQFF. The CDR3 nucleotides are TGCAGCGTTAGTCTAGCGGGAGGAAATTACAATGAGCAGTTCTTC.

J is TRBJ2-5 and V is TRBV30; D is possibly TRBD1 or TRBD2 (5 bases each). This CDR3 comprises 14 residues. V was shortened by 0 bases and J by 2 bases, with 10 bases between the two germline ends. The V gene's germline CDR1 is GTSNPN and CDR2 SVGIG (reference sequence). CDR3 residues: CAWSVLGEQETQYF. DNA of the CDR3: TGTGCCTGGAGTGTGCTGGGGGAACAAGAGACCCAGTACTTC.

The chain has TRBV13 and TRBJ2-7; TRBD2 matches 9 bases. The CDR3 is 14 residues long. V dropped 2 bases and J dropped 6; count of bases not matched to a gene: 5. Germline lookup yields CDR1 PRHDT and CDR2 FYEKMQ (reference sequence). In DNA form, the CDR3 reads TGTGCCAGCAGCTTACTAGCGGGATCTGGCGAGCAGTACTTC. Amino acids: CASSLLAGSGEQYF.

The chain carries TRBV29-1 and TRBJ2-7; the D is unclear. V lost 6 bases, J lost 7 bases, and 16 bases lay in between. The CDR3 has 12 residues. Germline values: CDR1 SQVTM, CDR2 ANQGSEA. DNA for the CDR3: TGCAGCGTCTGGGCCACCAGTGGGGAGCAGTACTTC. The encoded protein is CSVWATSGEQYF.

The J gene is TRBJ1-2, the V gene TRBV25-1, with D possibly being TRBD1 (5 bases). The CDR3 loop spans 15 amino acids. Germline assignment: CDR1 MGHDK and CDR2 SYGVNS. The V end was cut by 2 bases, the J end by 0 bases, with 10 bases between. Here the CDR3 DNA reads TGTGCCAGCAGTGAAGCCACAGGTTCTAACTATGGCTACACCTTC. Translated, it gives CASSEATGSNYGYTF.

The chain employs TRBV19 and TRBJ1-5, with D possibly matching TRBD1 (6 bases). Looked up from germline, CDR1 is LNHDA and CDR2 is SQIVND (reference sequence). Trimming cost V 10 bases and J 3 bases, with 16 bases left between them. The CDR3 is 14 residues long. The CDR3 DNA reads TGTGCCACCACAGACAGGTTGAACAATCAGCCCCAGCATTTT. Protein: CATTDRLNNQPQHF.

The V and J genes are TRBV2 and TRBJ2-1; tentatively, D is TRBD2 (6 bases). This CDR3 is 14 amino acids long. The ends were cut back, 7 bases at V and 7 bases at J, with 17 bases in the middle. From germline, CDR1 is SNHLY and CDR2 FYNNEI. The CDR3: CASTQRGLKNEQFF. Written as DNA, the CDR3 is TGTGCCAGCACCCAGAGGGGACTTAAAAATGAGCAGTTCTTC. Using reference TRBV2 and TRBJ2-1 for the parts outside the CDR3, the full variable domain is EPEVTQTPSHQVTQMGQEVILRCVPISNHLYFYWYRQILGQKVEFLVSFYNNEISEKSEIFDDQFSVERPDGSNFTLKIRSTKLEDSAMYFCASTQRGLKNEQFFGPGTRLTVL.

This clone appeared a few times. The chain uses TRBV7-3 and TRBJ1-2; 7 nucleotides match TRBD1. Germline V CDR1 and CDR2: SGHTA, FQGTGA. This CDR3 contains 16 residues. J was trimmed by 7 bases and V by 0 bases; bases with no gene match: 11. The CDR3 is CASSLTSTGTSGGYTF. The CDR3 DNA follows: TGTGCCAGCAGCTTAACATCGACAGGGACCTCCGGTGGCTACACCTTC.

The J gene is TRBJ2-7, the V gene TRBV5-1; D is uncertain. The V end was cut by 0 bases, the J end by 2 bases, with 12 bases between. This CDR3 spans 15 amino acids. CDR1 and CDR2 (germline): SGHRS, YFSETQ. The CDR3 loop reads CASSLDGGRTYEQYF. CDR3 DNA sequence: TGCGCCAGCAGCTTGGACGGCGGCAGAACCTACGAGCAGTACTTC.

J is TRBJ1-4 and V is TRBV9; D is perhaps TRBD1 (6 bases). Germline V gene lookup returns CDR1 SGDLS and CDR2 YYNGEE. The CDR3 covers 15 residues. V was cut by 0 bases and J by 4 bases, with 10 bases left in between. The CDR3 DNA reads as TGTGCCAGCAGCGTAGGGGGCAGGGGTAATGAAAAACTGTTTTTT. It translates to CASSVGGRGNEKLFF.

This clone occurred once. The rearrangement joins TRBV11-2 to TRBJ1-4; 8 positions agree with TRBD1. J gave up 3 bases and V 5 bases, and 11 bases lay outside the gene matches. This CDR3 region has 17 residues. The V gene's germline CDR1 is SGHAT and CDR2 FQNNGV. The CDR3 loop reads CASSPGQGRESNEKLFF. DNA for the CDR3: TGTGCCAGCAGCCCAGGACAGGGTAGAGAATCTAATGAAAAACTGTTTTTT.

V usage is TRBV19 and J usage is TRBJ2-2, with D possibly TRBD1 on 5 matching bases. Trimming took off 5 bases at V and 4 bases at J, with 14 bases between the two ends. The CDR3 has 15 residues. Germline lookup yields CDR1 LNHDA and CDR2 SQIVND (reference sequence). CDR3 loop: CASSPASGSTGELFF. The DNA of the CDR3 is TGTGCCAGTAGTCCTGCCTCAGGGTCCACCGGGGAGCTGTTTTTT. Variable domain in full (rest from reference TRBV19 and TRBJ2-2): DGGITQSPKYLFRKEGQNVTLSCEQNLNHDAMYWYRQDPGQGLRLIYYSQIVNDFQKGDIAEGYSVSREKKESFPLTVTSAQKNPTAFYLCASSPASGSTGELFFGEGSRLTVL.

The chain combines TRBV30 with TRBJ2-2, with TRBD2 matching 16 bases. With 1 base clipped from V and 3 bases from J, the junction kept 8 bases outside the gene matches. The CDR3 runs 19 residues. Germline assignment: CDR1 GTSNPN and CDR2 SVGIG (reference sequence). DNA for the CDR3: TGTGCCTGGAGTGCCGGGACTAGCGGGAGGGCGTTGTACACCGGGGAGCTGTTTTTT. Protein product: CAWSAGTSGRALYTGELFF. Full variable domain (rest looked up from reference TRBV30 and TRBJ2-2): SQTIHQWPATLVQPVGSPLSLECTVEGTSNPNLYWYRQAAGRGLQLLFYSVGIGQISSEVPQNLSASRPQDRQFILSSKKLLLSDSGFYLCAWSAGTSGRALYTGELFFGEGSRLTVL.

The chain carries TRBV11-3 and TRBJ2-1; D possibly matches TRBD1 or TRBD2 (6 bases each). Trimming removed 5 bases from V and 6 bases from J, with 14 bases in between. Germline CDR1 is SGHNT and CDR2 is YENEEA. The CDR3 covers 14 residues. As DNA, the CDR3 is TGTGCCAGCAGCCTACTACCGGGGGCCAATGAGCAGTTCTTC. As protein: CASSLLPGANEQFF. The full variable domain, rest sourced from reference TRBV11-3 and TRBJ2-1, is EAGVVQSPRYKIIEKKQPVAFWCNPISGHNTLYWYLQNLGQGPELLIRYENEEAVDDSQLPKDRFSAERLKGVDSTLKIQPAELGDSAVYLCASSLLPGANEQFFGPGTRLTVL.

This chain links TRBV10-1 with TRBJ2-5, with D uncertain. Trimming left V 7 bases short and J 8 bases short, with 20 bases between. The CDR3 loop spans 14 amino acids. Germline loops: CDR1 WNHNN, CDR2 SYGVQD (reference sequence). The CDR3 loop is CASINNPPTATQYF. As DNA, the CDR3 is TGCGCCAGCATCAACAATCCACCCACAGCCACCCAGTACTTC.

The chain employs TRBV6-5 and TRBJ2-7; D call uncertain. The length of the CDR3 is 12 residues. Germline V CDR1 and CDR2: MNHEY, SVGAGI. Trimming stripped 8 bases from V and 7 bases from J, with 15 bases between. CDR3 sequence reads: CASRPAMGEQYF. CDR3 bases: TGTGCCAGCCGCCCTGCCATGGGGGAGCAGTACTTC.

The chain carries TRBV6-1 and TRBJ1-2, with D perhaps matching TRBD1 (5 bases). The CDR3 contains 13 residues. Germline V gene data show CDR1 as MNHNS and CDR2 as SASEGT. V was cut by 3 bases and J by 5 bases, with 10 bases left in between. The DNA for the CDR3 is TGTGCCAGCAGTGAGGGTGGGGCATATGGCTACACCTTC. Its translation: CASSEGGAYGYTF.

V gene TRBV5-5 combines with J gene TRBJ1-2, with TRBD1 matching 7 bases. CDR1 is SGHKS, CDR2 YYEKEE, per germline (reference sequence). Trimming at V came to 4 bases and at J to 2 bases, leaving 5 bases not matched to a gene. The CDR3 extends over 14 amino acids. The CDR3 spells CASSPGTENYGYTF. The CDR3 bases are TGTGCCAGCAGCCCCGGGACAGAGAACTATGGCTACACCTTC.

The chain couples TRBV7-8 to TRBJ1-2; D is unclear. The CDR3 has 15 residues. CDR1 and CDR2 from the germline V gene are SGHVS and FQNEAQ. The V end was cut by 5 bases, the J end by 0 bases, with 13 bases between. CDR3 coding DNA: TGTGCCAGCAGCCCACGCGGCAGGACTAACTATGGCTACACCTTC. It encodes CASSPRGRTNYGYTF.